This TCR beta chain was sequenced in a study of blood T cell repertoires in COVID-19. The wider study: Samples representing acute and convalescent COVID-19 were sourced from the United States, Italy and Spain. T cells, B-cell-depleted T cells, or PBMCs provided the cDNA or gDNA that served as material.

This clone was seen a few times. Between the trimmed V and J ends, which lost 0 bases and 6 bases, there was a span of 16 bases. The CDR3 sequence is 15 residues long. Germline loops: CDR1 SGHRS, CDR2 YFSETQ. Per the original data handling: Nucleated cell number was recorded as an estimate derived from reference gene primer amplification. Profiled with immunoSEQ multiplex PCR; TCRdb holds only in-frame clones, not every one. The D gene and trimming were derived from the DNA, and the V and J assignments and clone size from that table. Of 200,000 or so clones listed, roughly four fifths were seen once; the top ten hold roughly 6.9%.

V and J are TRBV5-1 and TRBJ2-7; D is perhaps TRBD2 (5 bases). This TCR derives from a human donor with acute or convalescent COVID-19. The donor label of this sample is uncertain. The sample was peripheral blood. CDR3 in amino acids: CASSLGRAVAREQYF. The CDR3 DNA reads TGCGCCAGCAGCTTGGGGCGGGCGGTTGCACGCGAGCAGTACTTC. The full variable domain, its missing parts supplied by reference TRBV5-1 and TRBJ2-7, is KAGVTQTPRYLIKTRGQQVTLSCSPISGHRSVSWYQQTPGQGLQFLFEYFSETQRNKGNFPGRFSGRQFSNSRSEMNVSTLELGDSALYLCASSLGRAVAREQYFGPGTRLTVT.